The clone carrying this TCR beta chain was detected ten times or more. Its antigen is unidentified. The data originate from a study of T cells in Graves' hyperthyroidism and ophthalmopathy. Whole-study results and caveats: Within blood appeared most thyroid clonotypes that had expanded above 0.001.

The TCR beta CDR3 regions underwent amplification using RNA transcripts as the source. With the HTBI primer set, the TCR CDR3 went through a first round of RT-PCR. TCRdb fed the multiplex PCR reads into MiXCR, producing one record per CDR3 protein. Of about 350,000 distinct CDR3 sequences listed, 12% to 15% are singletons. The sequence was obtained from a woman aged 55-69 years with Graves' ophthalmopathy. The specimen was blood.

CDR3 coding DNA: TGTGCCAGCAATGGACAGGCCCAAGAGACCCAGTACTTC. This encodes CASNGQAQETQYF. The genes are TRBV7-9 and TRBJ2-5; 7 bases are a match to TRBD1. Trimming removed 7 bases from V and 1 base from J; junction bases left unmatched: 3. The CDR3 totals 13 residues. Germline V gene sequence: CDR1 SEHNR, CDR2 FQNEAQ (reference sequence).